The T cell receptor beta chain described here comes from a study of CD8 T cells in ankylosing spondylitis. The study's findings and limits: Previous work reported some of these motif variants in the synovial fluid and blood of reactive arthritis.

CDR3 length: 15 amino acids. Germline V gene data show CDR1 as LNHDA and CDR2 as SQIVND (reference sequence). The trim removed 3 bases at V and 5 bases at J, leaving 8 bases unmatched. Library preparation for TCR beta used quantitative 5'-RACE with molecular barcodes. TCRdb fed the 5' RACE reads into MiXCR, producing one record per CDR3 protein. The table has around 150,000 distinct CDR3 sequences, around 10% seen once; the top ten hold just under 30%. Ten or more counts support this clonotype. Its antigen is undetermined. The source is a male donor with ankylosing spondylitis or in good health (not recorded which). This chain links TRBV19 with TRBJ2-7; TRBD1 aligns across 9 bases. What was sequenced was blood, either unsorted or a sorted T cell fraction (not recorded which). The CDR3 nucleotides read TGTGCCAGTAGTATTCACCGGGACAGGGACCACGAGCAGTACTTC. It yields the protein CASSIHRDRDHEQYF.